This T cell receptor beta chain emerged from a study of cytomegalovirus exposure and HLA in healthy donors. Study-level results: Exclusion applied to some V segments, including TRBV6-2 and TRBV6-3, as they were indistinguishable.

Both 60 Vbeta primers and 13 Jbeta primers went into the PCR. Assay: immunoSEQ multiplex PCR; the TCRdb copy retains only in-frame clones and omits some. The sample includes roughly 130,000 clones, around 79% of them seen just once. This clone was seen a few times. Antigen: not known. V shed 5 bases, J shed 1 base, and the junction held 5 bases outside the gene matches. The CDR3 extends over 15 amino acids. Germline V gene data show CDR1 as PRHDT and CDR2 as FYEKMQ (reference sequence). The TCR was taken from a female donor in good health and CMV-seronegative. Sequencing was performed on PBMCs. V gene TRBV13 combines with J gene TRBJ1-1; the match to TRBD1 covers 9 bases. The CDR3 bases are TGTGCCAGCAGCGCCCGGGGACAGGGGAACACTGAAGCTTTCTTT. Translated, it gives CASSARGQGNTEAFF.